Below, 23 T cell receptor beta chains from the same sample are listed, as sequenced in a study of early T cells in non-severe SARS-CoV-2 infection. Using its own MiXCR run on the 5' RACE reads, TCRdb lists one record per CDR3 protein. The table lists tens of thousands of distinct CDR3 sequences, around 5% of them singletons, with approximately 7% in the top ten. The sequences come from whole blood, collected at baseline. The receptor source for this set is an adult who was a healthcare worker with PCR-confirmed SARS-CoV-2 infection or an uninfected control (not recorded which).

Ten or more counts support this clonotype. The V call is TRBV5-1, the J call TRBJ2-7, with TRBD2 matching over 10 bases. The CDR3 totals 17 residues. V dropped 2 bases and J dropped 0; count of bases not matched to a gene: 8. CDR1 is SGHRS and CDR2 is YFSETQ in the germline V gene. The CDR3 sequence is CASSFFPSGSDSYEQYF. CDR3 in DNA: TGCGCCAGCAGCTTTTTTCCTAGCGGGAGTGACTCCTACGAGCAGTACTTC.

In its sample, this clonotype was seen many times. The chain joins TRBV19 to TRBJ1-1; D is uncertain. The CDR3 covers 13 residues. Per germline, CDR1 LNHDA and CDR2 SQIVND (reference sequence). V lost 4 bases, J lost 4 bases, and 10 bases lay in between. CDR3 amino acids: CASSRDIATEAFF. The CDR3, as DNA: TGTGCCAGTAGTAGAGACATAGCCACTGAAGCTTTCTTT. Filled out from reference TRBV19 and TRBJ1-1, the complete variable domain reads DGGITQSPKYLFRKEGQNVTLSCEQNLNHDAMYWYRQDPGQGLRLIYYSQIVNDFQKGDIAEGYSVSREKKESFPLTVTSAQKNPTAFYLCASSRDIATEAFFGQGTRLTVV.

This clonotype came up many times. V gene TRBV6-6 combines with J gene TRBJ2-7; possibly TRBD1 for D (5 bases). V lost 2 bases and J lost 2, with 10 bases in between. The germline CDR1 and CDR2 sequences are MNHNY and SVGAGI (reference sequence). CDR3 length: 14 amino acids. CDR3 residues: CASSYGQGPYEQYF. CDR3 DNA: TGTGCCAGCAGTTACGGTCAGGGCCCCTACGAGCAGTACTTC.

This clonotype was seen many times. The V call is TRBV12-3 or TRBV12-4, the J call TRBJ2-1, with 8 bases lining up with TRBD2. The V gene end was trimmed by 5 bases and the J gene end by 8 bases; junction bases not matched to a gene: 17. The CDR3 length is 17 residues. This chain's CDR3 is CASSEFLGTSRVHEQFF. CDR3 sequence (DNA): TGTGCCAGCAGTGAGTTCCTGGGGACTAGTAGGGTACATGAGCAGTTCTTC.

This clonotype was counted between two and nine times. V is TRBV6-4 and J is TRBJ2-7; 10 bases match TRBD1. CDR3 length: 14 residues. Trimming took 6 bases from V and 2 from J; bases not matched to a gene: 4. Germline V CDR1 and CDR2: MRHNA, SNTAGT. CDR3 in amino acids: CASRGTGAPYEQYF. The DNA for the CDR3 is TGTGCCAGCAGGGGGACAGGGGCCCCCTACGAGCAGTACTTC.

This clonotype has just a few counts. This chain connects TRBV12-3 or TRBV12-4 to TRBJ2-5; D tentatively reads TRBD1 or TRBD2 (5 bases each). The CDR3 contains 15 residues. Trimming removed 6 bases at V and 5 bases at J, with 19 bases between. CDR3 in amino acids: CASSPTGTQHETQYF. The CDR3 DNA reads TGTGCCAGCAGCCCTACCGGGACCCAACACGAGACCCAGTACTTC.

At least ten counts were recorded for this clonotype. The CDR3 reads CASSLAADDYGYTF. The CDR3 DNA reads as TGTGCCAGCAGCTTGGCAGCCGATGACTATGGCTACACCTTC. The rearrangement uses TRBV7-8 and TRBJ1-2; D remains ambiguous. There are 14 residues in the CDR3. V shed 3 bases and J shed 3 bases, with 11 bases lying between them. Germline CDR1 is SGHVS and CDR2 is FQNEAQ.

The V and J genes are TRBV27 and TRBJ2-1, with D maybe TRBD2 (5 bases). CDR1 is MNHEY and CDR2 is SMNVEV in the germline V gene (reference sequence). Trimming stripped 10 bases from V and 2 bases from J, with 15 bases between. The CDR3 consists of 14 residues. CDR3 residues: CATRFRGPYNEQFF. As DNA, the CDR3 is TGTGCCACCCGGTTCCGGGGTCCCTACAATGAGCAGTTCTTC.

The CDR3 DNA is TGCAGCGTTGGAGCGGGAGAGTACTACGAGCAGTACTTC. Translated: CSVGAGEYYEQYF. The V and J genes are TRBV29-1 and TRBJ2-7; 8 nucleotides line up with TRBD2. The germline V gene has CDR1 SQVTM and CDR2 ANQGSEA. Trimming took 4 bases from V and 3 from J; bases not matched to a gene: 5. This CDR3 region has 13 residues.

V gene TRBV27 combines with J gene TRBJ2-7, with D perhaps matching TRBD1 (8 bases). Trimming took 3 bases from V and 2 from J, leaving 20 bases between them. The CDR3 has 17 residues. Per the germline V gene, CDR1 is MNHEY and CDR2 is SMNVEV (reference sequence). The CDR3 DNA reads TGTGCCAGCAGTTTCTCCTCAGGGGGCGGACTAGCCTACGAGCAGTACTTC. This sequence encodes CASSFSSGGGLAYEQYF.

This clonotype was counted only a few times. The chain joins TRBV6-5 to TRBJ2-5; TRBD2 aligns across 13 bases. This CDR3 is 15 amino acids long. The V segment lost 6 bases and the J segment 5 bases; nucleotides outside the gene matches: 6. Germline-derived CDR1 and CDR2 are MNHEY and SVGAGI. CDR3 nucleotides: TGTGCCAGCAGCGGACTAGCGGGAGTTCAGGAGACCCAGTACTTC. Its translation: CASSGLAGVQETQYF.

The chain links TRBV2 to TRBJ1-6; no clear D gene. V was clipped by 4 bases and J by 3 bases, with 10 bases between them. Germline V CDR1 and CDR2: SNHLY, FYNNEI. CDR3 length equals 15 residues. The CDR3 sequence is CASSVGPGYNSPLHF. CDR3 nucleotide sequence: TGTGCCAGCAGTGTCGGGCCAGGCTATAATTCACCCCTCCACTTT.

This clonotype has a count of ten or more. The chain recombines TRBV27 with TRBJ2-7, with D perhaps matching TRBD1 (6 bases). The germline gives CDR1 MNHEY, CDR2 SMNVEV (reference sequence). V lost 5 bases, J lost 2 bases, and 16 bases lay in between. This CDR3 has 15 residues. CDR3 protein: CASSPPYRVPYEQYF. The CDR3, as DNA: TGTGCCAGCAGTCCCCCTTACAGGGTTCCCTACGAGCAGTACTTC.

This clonotype was seen ten or more times. This chain uses TRBV27 with TRBJ1-4; D is uncertain. The CDR3 totals 15 residues. Looked up from germline, CDR1 is MNHEY and CDR2 is SMNVEV (reference sequence). Trimming cost V 4 bases and J 8 bases, with 17 bases left between them. The CDR3 region is CASSSGPEVREKLFF. DNA for the CDR3: TGTGCCAGCAGTTCCGGCCCGGAGGTCCGAGAAAAACTGTTTTTT.

The sample holds many counts of this clonotype. This chain links TRBV7-9 with TRBJ1-1, with a weak D call TRBD1 (6 bases). The CDR3 covers 14 residues. Trimming cost V 4 bases and J 4 bases, with 13 bases left between them. The germline gives CDR1 SEHNR, CDR2 FQNEAQ (reference sequence). The CDR3 bases are TGTGCCAGCAGCTCCGCCTTAGGGGGCACTGAAGCTTTCTTT. Protein sequence: CASSSALGGTEAFF.

This clonotype was observed many times. The chain is built from TRBV7-8 and TRBJ2-7; 8 bases fit TRBD1. CDR3 length: 14 amino acids. The trim removed 4 bases at V and 2 bases at J, leaving 4 bases unmatched. CDR1 is SGHVS, CDR2 FQNEAQ, per germline. As DNA, the CDR3 is TGTGCCAGCAGCTCCCGGGACAGGACCTACGAGCAGTACTTC. Its protein is CASSSRDRTYEQYF.

This clonotype was observed at least ten times. The J gene is TRBJ2-2, the V gene TRBV18; D is unclear. This CDR3 comprises 15 residues. Trimming cost V 3 bases and J 1 base, with 9 bases left between them. In germline, CDR1 is KGHSH, CDR2 LQKENI. The CDR3 bases are TGTGCCAGCTCACCCCAGACGGTGAACACCGGGGAGCTGTTTTTT. The encoded protein is CASSPQTVNTGELFF.

This clonotype was seen many times. V gene TRBV12-3 or TRBV12-4 combines with J gene TRBJ1-5; weak D call: TRBD1 (6 bases). With 6 bases removed from V and 4 bases from J, the gap between germline ends came to 7 bases. This CDR3 has 12 amino acids. CDR3 protein: CASSTGNQPQHF. The CDR3 DNA reads TGTGCCAGCAGCACAGGGAATCAGCCCCAGCATTTT.

This clonotype was seen many times. The rearrangement links TRBV24-1 to TRBJ2-1; weak D call: TRBD1 (6 bases). This CDR3 contains 18 residues. The germline V gene encodes CDR1 KGHDR and CDR2 SFDVKD. Trimming left V 3 bases short and J 1 base short, with 18 bases between. CDR3 bases: TGTGCCACCAGTGATCACACGCGGGTCAGGGGTTCCTACAATGAGCAGTTCTTC. This translates into CATSDHTRVRGSYNEQFF.

The CDR3 sequence: CASSGRLGEGKYF. The CDR3 nucleotides are TGTGCCAGCAGCGGGAGATTGGGGGAGGGGAAGTATTTT. This chain joins TRBV11-3 and TRBJ2-3; 7 bases agree with TRBD2. Germline V gives CDR1 SGHNT, CDR2 YENEEA. CDR3 length: 13 residues. V shed 5 bases, J shed 13 bases, and the junction held 12 bases outside the gene matches.

The chain recombines TRBV7-9 with TRBJ2-2; D possibly corresponds to TRBD2 (5 bases). The CDR3 is 14 residues long. V was pared by 4 bases and J by 7 bases, with 13 bases between. Germline-derived CDR1 and CDR2 are SEHNR and FQNEAQ (reference sequence). The CDR3 region has the DNA TGTGCCAGCAGCTACCGATCGGGAATCGGGGAGCTGTTTTTT. Protein product: CASSYRSGIGELFF.

The table lists this clonotype with many counts. The chain has TRBV28 and TRBJ2-1; perhaps TRBD2 as D (5 bases). Trimming shortened V by 4 bases and J by 0 bases, and 10 bases separated the two germline ends. Germline CDR1 MDHEN, CDR2 SYDVKM. The CDR3 contains 15 residues. The CDR3 is CASSSGGRSYNEQFF. CDR3 bases: TGTGCCAGCAGTTCTGGCGGGCGCTCCTACAATGAGCAGTTCTTC. Filled out from reference TRBV28 and TRBJ2-1, the complete variable domain reads DVKVTQSSRYLVKRTGEKVFLECVQDMDHENMFWYRQDPGLGLRLIYFSYDVKMKEKGDIPEGYSVSREKKERFSLILESASTNQTSMYLCASSSGGRSYNEQFFGPGTRLTVL.

The rearrangement joins TRBV28 to TRBJ1-1; no definite D call. V lost 3 bases to trimming and J lost 2 bases, with 1 base between them. From germline, CDR1 is MDHEN and CDR2 SYDVKM. CDR3 length: 11 amino acids. Written as DNA, the CDR3 is TGTGCCAGCAGTTTCAACACTGAAGCTTTCTTT. Encoded protein: CASSFNTEAFF.